This T cell receptor (beta chain) was captured by sequencing in a study of blood T cell repertoires in COVID-19. For the study at large: Some COVID-19 samples were acute and others convalescent; all came from the United States, Italy and Spain. From T cells, B-cell-depleted T cells, or PBMCs came the material, which was cDNA or gDNA.

Germline-derived CDR1 and CDR2 are MGHRA and YSYEKL. Trimming removed 1 base from V and 0 bases from J, with 16 bases in between. This CDR3 contains 17 residues. Per the authors' pipeline: For nucleated cells, counts were estimated from reference gene primer amplification. Only in-frame clones appear in the TCRdb table, and some are missing; sequencing was by immunoSEQ multiplex PCR. D and trimming come from the DNA, and the V and J calls and clone size come from that table. The table has 200,000 to 300,000 clones, over 80% seen once. This clone has just a few counts. Sequencing was performed on peripheral blood. The clonotype was recovered from a man between 25 and 39 years old who had recovered from COVID-19. V and J are TRBV4-1 and TRBJ2-7; D is uncertain. This chain's CDR3 is CASSQGGVLRPSYEQYF. The CDR3 coding sequence is TGCGCCAGCAGCCAAGGCGGCGTACTCCGCCCCTCCTACGAGCAGTACTTC.